The subject of this entry is one TCR beta chain. The sample is drawn from a study of shared clonotypes between healthy human individuals. Using immunoSEQ multiplex PCR, the repertoire was profiled, and TCRdb retains in-frame clones only, with some absent. The sample contains around 700,000 clones, roughly 70% of which appear only once. Sequencing used memory CD4+ T cells sorted from blood. Subset reported: CD45RA-negative fraction. The source of this sequence is a woman between 25 and 40 years old in good health.

As DNA, the CDR3 is TGTGCCATCAGTGAAAGGAGCTCCGCCCAAGAGACCCAGTACTTC. This encodes CAISERSSAQETQYF. The V and J genes are TRBV10-3 and TRBJ2-5, with D uncertain. The CDR3 length is 15 residues. The V gene lost 3 bases and the J gene lost 1 base, with 12 bases spanning the gap. Per the germline V gene, CDR1 is ENHRY and CDR2 is SYGVKD.